The subject of this entry is one T cell receptor beta chain. Assay: immunoSEQ multiplex PCR; the TCRdb copy retains only in-frame clones and omits some. The sample has about 92,000 clones, roughly four fifths seen once; the top ten hold over 7.5%. This entry is derived from a study of control samples from healthy donors and cancer patients. Germline V gene data show CDR1 as MNHNY and CDR2 as SVGAGI (reference sequence). V was clipped by 2 bases and J by 6 bases, with 10 bases between them. The CDR3 loop spans 13 amino acids. The sample consisted of blood. The sequence came from a woman in her fifties or sixties in good health. The rearrangement links TRBV6-6 to TRBJ1-2, with unresolved D. As DNA, the CDR3 is TGTGCCAGCAGTTACGGTGAGCGGGATGGCTACACCTTC. Its translation is CASSYGERDGYTF.